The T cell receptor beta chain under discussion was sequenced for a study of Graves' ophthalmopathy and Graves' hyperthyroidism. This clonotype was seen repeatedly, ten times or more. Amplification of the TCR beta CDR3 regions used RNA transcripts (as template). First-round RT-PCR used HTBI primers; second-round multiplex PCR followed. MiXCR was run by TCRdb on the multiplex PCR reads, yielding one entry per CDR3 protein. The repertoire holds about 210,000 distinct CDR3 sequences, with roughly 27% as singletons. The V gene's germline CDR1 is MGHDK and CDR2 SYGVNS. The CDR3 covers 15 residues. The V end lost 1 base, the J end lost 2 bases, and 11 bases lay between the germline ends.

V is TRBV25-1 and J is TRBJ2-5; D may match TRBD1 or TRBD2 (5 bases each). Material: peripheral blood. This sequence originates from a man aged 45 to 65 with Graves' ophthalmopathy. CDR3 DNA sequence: TGTGCCAGCAGTGAATTTGGGGGACGGCAAGAGACCCAGTACTTC. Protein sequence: CASSEFGGRQETQYF. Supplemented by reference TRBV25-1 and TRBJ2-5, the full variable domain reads EADIYQTPRYLVIGTGKKITLECSQTMGHDKMYWYQQDPGMELHLIHYSYGVNSTEKGDLSSESTVSRIRTEHFPLTLESARPSHTSQYLCASSEFGGRQETQYFGPGTRLLVL.